One and the same sample provided the 10 T cell receptor beta chains below, sequenced in a study of cytomegalovirus exposure and HLA in healthy donors. The primer mix had 60 Vbeta and 13 Jbeta primers. Libraries were prepared by immunoSEQ multiplex PCR; TCRdb keeps only in-frame clonotypes and omits some of them. The data contain under 200,000 clones, approximately 73% of them singletons. What was sequenced was PBMCs. These receptors all stem from a man aged 50 to 60 in good health and CMV-seronegative.

The rearrangement links TRBV20-1 to TRBJ1-6; no clear D. Germline V CDR1 and CDR2: DFQATT, SNEGSKA (reference sequence). With 2 bases removed from V and 13 bases from J, the gap between germline ends came to 9 bases. The CDR3 sequence is 11 residues long. The CDR3 DNA reads TGCAGTGCTAGATTTACTCGTCCCCTCCACTTT. Translating gives CSARFTRPLHF.

A single count supports this clone. The genes are TRBV27 and TRBJ1-2; D ambiguous. Per germline, CDR1 MNHEY and CDR2 SMNVEV (reference sequence). The V gene lost 3 bases and the J gene lost 0 bases, with 20 bases spanning the gap. The CDR3 spans 18 residues. The CDR3 coding sequence is TGTGCCAGCAGTTTCTCATCCGGCGACACCCACTCTAACTATGGCTACACCTTC. It yields the protein CASSFSSGDTHSNYGYTF.

V gene TRBV28 combines with J gene TRBJ1-4; 11 nucleotides line up with TRBD1. This CDR3 is built from 15 residues. Germline CDR1 and CDR2: MDHEN and SYDVKM. J was trimmed by 8 bases and V by 1 base; bases with no gene match: 3. In DNA form, the CDR3 reads TGTGCCAGCAGTTTATTGGGACAGGGGGACGAAAAACTGTTTTTT. Translation: CASSLLGQGDEKLFF.

The rearrangement links TRBV6-4 to TRBJ1-5, with no clear D. This CDR3 is built from 13 residues. V was trimmed by 3 bases and J by 4 bases, leaving 7 bases between them. Germline values: CDR1 MRHNA, CDR2 SNTAGT. Here the CDR3 DNA reads TGTGCCAGCAGTGAGAGGGAGAATCAGCCCCAGCATTTT. It codes for CASSERENQPQHF.

V usage is TRBV7-2 and J usage is TRBJ2-2, with 7 positions matching TRBD1. CDR3 length: 15 residues. The V gene end was trimmed by 6 bases and the J gene end by 4 bases; junction bases not matched to a gene: 8. From germline, CDR1 is SGHTA and CDR2 FQGNSA. CDR3 sequence (DNA): TGTGCCAGCAGACCAGGGGGTAGTATCACCGGGGAGCTGTTTTTT. Encoded protein: CASRPGGSITGELFF.

The rearrangement joins TRBV7-9 to TRBJ1-6; D uncertain. V gave up 5 bases and J gave up 9 bases, with 14 bases separating them. The CDR3 extends over 14 amino acids. Germline V CDR1 and CDR2: SEHNR, FQNEAQ (reference sequence). The CDR3 region has the DNA TGTGCCAGCAGCCAAGAGTTCGAGAGTTCACCCCTCCACTTT. Amino acids: CASSQEFESSPLHF.

This clone appeared a few times. The chain is built from TRBV9 and TRBJ2-2; possible D gene TRBD2, 6 bases. Between the trimmed V and J ends, which lost 3 bases and 7 bases, there was a span of 19 bases. CDR1 SGDLS and CDR2 YYNGEE come from the germline V gene. The CDR3 has 16 residues. In DNA form, the CDR3 reads TGTGCCAGCAGCGCGATAGAGGAGGGGCGCATCGGGGAGCTGTTTTTT. It translates to CASSAIEEGRIGELFF. Filled out from reference TRBV9 and TRBJ2-2, the complete variable domain reads DSGVTQTPKHLITATGQRVTLRCSPRSGDLSVYWYQQSLDQGLQFLIQYYNGEERAKGNILERFSAQQFPDLHSELNLSSLELGDSALYFCASSAIEEGRIGELFFGEGSRLTVL.

This clone was counted a single time. The J gene is TRBJ1-4, the V gene TRBV19; D gene unclear. Trimming took 3 bases from V and 7 from J, leaving 3 bases between them. The CDR3 is 11 residues long. CDR1 and CDR2 from the germline V gene are LNHDA and SQIVND (reference sequence). CDR3 nucleotides: TGTGCCAGTAGTATTAGTGAAAAACTGTTTTTT. Translation gives CASSISEKLFF.

This CDR3 is CASSSSGGPYQETQYF. CDR3 bases: TGCGCCAGCAGTTCTAGCGGCGGCCCTTACCAAGAGACCCAGTACTTC. The chain couples TRBV5-1 to TRBJ2-5; 7 nucleotides line up with TRBD2. CDR3 length: 16 amino acids. V lost 5 bases and J lost 0; bases outside the gene matches: 10. Per germline, CDR1 SGHRS and CDR2 YFSETQ.

The chain's CDR3 is CASSKRDSPAYEQYF. The CDR3 DNA sequence: TGCGCCAGCAGCAAAAGGGACAGTCCTGCCTACGAGCAGTACTTC. The rearrangement links TRBV5-1 to TRBJ2-7; 7 bases fit TRBD1. CDR3 length equals 15 residues. Germline lookup yields CDR1 SGHRS and CDR2 YFSETQ. Losses at the gene ends were 4 bases for V and 2 bases for J; bases not matched to a gene: 9.